This TCR beta chain stems from a study of cytomegalovirus exposure and HLA in healthy donors. Per germline, CDR1 SQVTM and CDR2 ANQGSEA. The CDR3 extends over 14 amino acids. J was trimmed by 1 base and V by 7 bases; bases with no gene match: 6. As regards this clone: The target antigen is unknown.

Regarding the study as a whole: In the 120 validation repertoires, a later analysis found that first-cohort TCR clusters tended to co-occur. Cytomegalovirus-associated TCR beta chains were listed, numbering 150 to 200.

Profiled with immunoSEQ multiplex PCR; TCRdb holds only in-frame clones, not every one. This table holds about 130,000 clones, around nine tenths found once. The genes are TRBV29-1 and TRBJ2-2; 7 bases agree with TRBD1. The sequencing sample was made of PBMCs. The sequence was collected from a man between 25 and 39 years old in good health and CMV-seronegative. This CDR3 reads CSAQGQENTGELFF. The CDR3 DNA reads as TGCAGCGCTCAAGGACAGGAGAACACCGGGGAGCTGTTTTTT.